Following are 15 T cell receptor beta chains from one sample sequenced in a study of identical twins. TCRdb re-analysed the 5' RACE reads in MiXCR, keeping a single row per CDR3 protein. The table lists approximately 350,000 distinct CDR3 sequences, roughly an eighth of them singletons, with 7.2% in the top ten. The same specimen was also included in a second study, on yellow fever vaccine responses in identical twins.

The specimen was CD8+ T cells sorted from blood. Receptors were obtained from a young woman in good health.

This chain joins TRBV5-1 and TRBJ1-2; D may be TRBD1 (5 bases). The CDR3 is 15 amino acids. V lost 4 bases, J lost 3 bases, and 16 bases lay in between. Germline V gene sequence: CDR1 SGHRS, CDR2 YFSETQ. In DNA, the CDR3 is TGCGCCAGCAGCGTTGCAGGGTTGAAAGACTATGGCTACACCTTC. Encoded protein: CASSVAGLKDYGYTF.

In this sample, this clonotype turned up a few times. The chain uses TRBV6-5 and TRBJ2-1; D is unresolved. In germline, CDR1 is MNHEY, CDR2 SVGAGI. Trimming shortened V by 0 bases and J by 2 bases, and 8 bases separated the two germline ends. There are 15 residues in the CDR3. The DNA for the CDR3 is TGTGCCAGCAGTTACTCAACGGATCCCTACAATGAGCAGTTCTTC. It codes for CASSYSTDPYNEQFF.

There are a few counts of this clonotype. The chain couples TRBV7-9 to TRBJ2-1, with 7 bases identical to TRBD2. Germline CDR1 reads SEHNR; CDR2 reads FQNEAQ (reference sequence). Losses at the gene ends were 5 bases for V and 9 bases for J; bases not matched to a gene: 13. The CDR3 runs 15 residues. The CDR3 reads CASSREGSGMGEQFF. The DNA of the CDR3 is TGTGCCAGCAGCCGAGAGGGCAGCGGGATGGGTGAGCAGTTCTTC.

This clonotype has at least ten counts. V gene TRBV12-3 or TRBV12-4 combines with J gene TRBJ2-7, with TRBD2 matching 10 bases. CDR3 length: 13 amino acids. Trimming removed 5 bases from V and 5 bases from J; junction bases left unmatched: 3. CDR3 sequence reads: CASSTGTSDEQYF. CDR3 nucleotides: TGTGCCAGCAGTACCGGGACTAGCGACGAGCAGTACTTC.

Only one count was recorded for this clonotype. Possible read error: a much larger clone is one base away. V usage is TRBV7-8 and J usage is TRBJ2-3; tentative D call: TRBD2 (6 bases). The CDR3 extends over 14 amino acids. Trimming took 6 bases from V and 3 from J, leaving 13 bases between them. CDR1 and CDR2 from the germline V gene are SGHVS and FQNEAQ. CDR3 region: CASSWGRRTDTQYF. CDR3 coding DNA: TGTGCCAGCAGTTGGGGGAGGAGGACAGATACGCAGTATTTT.

This clonotype was seen many times. The rearrangement joins TRBV29-1 to TRBJ2-7; D assignment may be TRBD1 or TRBD2 (7 bases each). The V end lost 2 bases, the J end lost 3 bases, and 14 bases lay between the germline ends. CDR1 and CDR2 (germline): SQVTM, ANQGSEA. The CDR3 runs to 14 residues. For the CDR3, the DNA is TGCAGCGTTGAACAAGCGGGACAGAACTACGAGCAGTACTTC. The encoded protein is CSVEQAGQNYEQYF.

The CDR3 nucleotides are TGCGCCAGCAGCTTGGATCTAGCGGGAATCACCGGGGAGCTGTTTTTT. This gives the protein CASSLDLAGITGELFF. The chain joins TRBV5-1 to TRBJ2-2; 9 bases are a match to TRBD2. The CDR3 loop spans 16 amino acids. Germline-derived CDR1 and CDR2 are SGHRS and YFSETQ. The J segment lost 4 bases and the V segment lost 0 bases, leaving 4 bases of the junction unmatched.

This clonotype was counted at least ten times. The chain carries TRBV7-9 and TRBJ2-1; 8 bases fit TRBD2. The ends lost 4 bases at V and 8 bases at J; junction bases unmatched: 7. The CDR3 sequence is 14 residues long. CDR1 is SEHNR, CDR2 FQNEAQ, per germline (reference sequence). CDR3 residues: CASSSVLAGYEQFF. DNA of the CDR3: TGTGCCAGCAGCTCCGTGTTAGCGGGATATGAGCAGTTCTTC.

The chain uses TRBV2 and TRBJ2-2, with D possibly being TRBD1 or TRBD2 (5 bases each). The CDR3 is made up of 16 amino acids. V lost 3 bases and J lost 1, with 12 bases in between. The V gene's germline CDR1 is SNHLY and CDR2 FYNNEI. The CDR3 reads CASSDSGPLNTGELFF. The CDR3 DNA reads TGTGCCAGCAGTGATTCGGGACCCTTGAACACCGGGGAGCTGTTTTTT.

This clonotype was counted many times. The chain is built from TRBV29-1 and TRBJ2-2, with D possibly matching TRBD1 (5 bases). Trimming left V 0 bases short and J 3 bases short, with 8 bases between. CDR3 length: 14 amino acids. Per germline, CDR1 SQVTM and CDR2 ANQGSEA. The CDR3 DNA follows: TGCAGCGTTGAAGATTTCAGGGACACCGGGGAGCTGTTTTTT. Its protein product is CSVEDFRDTGELFF.

The chain recombines TRBV10-3 with TRBJ2-1; D is unclear. From germline, CDR1 is ENHRY and CDR2 SYGVKD. This CDR3 region has 12 residues. V was trimmed by 0 bases and J by 8 bases, leaving 5 bases between them. The CDR3 sequence is CAISESLDEQFF. DNA of the CDR3: TGTGCCATCAGTGAGTCCCTGGATGAGCAGTTCTTC.

The CDR3 DNA sequence: TGTGCCAGCTCACCACGAAGTAGCGGGAGTCCCTACGAGCAGTACTTC. It codes for CASSPRSSGSPYEQYF. V and J are TRBV18 and TRBJ2-7; 9 nucleotides match TRBD2. The CDR3 is 16 residues long. CDR1 and CDR2 (germline): KGHSH, LQKENI. V lost 1 base and J lost 2; bases outside the gene matches: 6. Full variable domain (remainder filled in from reference TRBV18 and TRBJ2-7): NAGVMQNPRHLVRRRGQEARLRCSPMKGHSHVYWYRQLPEEGLKFMVYLQKENIIDESGMPKERFSAEFPKEGPSILRIQQVVRGDSAAYFCASSPRSSGSPYEQYFGPGTRLTVT.

This clonotype was recorded a few times. The chain joins TRBV24-1 to TRBJ2-5, with 7 bases aligning to TRBD1. This CDR3 comprises 14 residues. J gave up 5 bases and V 4 bases, and 6 bases lay outside the gene matches. Germline V gene lookup returns CDR1 KGHDR and CDR2 SFDVKD. CDR3 in DNA: TGTGCCACCAGTGACCCCGACAGGGAGGAGACCCAGTACTTC. Translating gives CATSDPDREETQYF.

This clonotype has only a few counts. CDR3 amino acids: CASSSTSITDTQYF. CDR3 DNA: TGTGCCAGCAGTTCGACTAGCATCACAGATACGCAGTATTTT. The V gene is TRBV28, the J gene TRBJ2-3; 7 positions agree with TRBD2. The CDR3 covers 14 residues. Germline V CDR1 and CDR2: MDHEN, SYDVKM. Losses at the gene ends were 4 bases for V and 2 bases for J; bases not matched to a gene: 3.

This clonotype showed up just a few times. This chain joins TRBV12-3 or TRBV12-4 and TRBJ1-2; D call uncertain. The CDR3 has 14 residues. V gave up 1 base and J gave up 2 bases, with 8 bases separating them. The CDR3 coding sequence is TGTGCCAGCAGTTTAGGGGAATCAAACTATGGCTACACCTTC. It yields the protein CASSLGESNYGYTF.